This is a list of T cell receptor beta chains from one sample in a study of early T cells in non-severe SARS-CoV-2 infection. TCRdb fed the 5' RACE reads into MiXCR, producing one record per CDR3 protein. The sample carries approximately 58,000 distinct CDR3 sequences, roughly 6.5% recorded once. The specimen was whole blood. The receptors come from an adult who was a healthcare worker with PCR-confirmed SARS-CoV-2 infection or an uninfected control (not recorded which). Both conserved end residues are part of each CDR3. D genes are given only for firm matches. Clone size is given for some rows only: seen once, a few or many times, or a class if the clone is expanded.

j_call v_call d_call clone_size cdr3_aa cdr3_nt
TRBJ1-2 TRBV12-3/TRBV12-4 - many CASSLVIRSDYGYTF TGTGCCAGCAGTTTGGTTATAAGGTCAGACTATGGCTACACCTTC
TRBJ2-7 TRBV11-3 - many CASSPPETSYEQYF TGTGCCAGCAGCCCACCGGAGACTTCCTACGAGCAGTACTTC
TRBJ1-1 TRBV29-1 - many CSVDGLGTEAFF TGCAGCGTTGACGGTCTCGGCACTGAAGCTTTCTTT
TRBJ1-5 TRBV19 - few CASSIPGRAQPQHF TGTGCCAGTAGTATACCCGGCAGGGCTCAGCCCCAGCATTTT
TRBJ2-7 TRBV6-5 TRBD1 few CASSPTGSRHEQYF TGTGCCAGCAGTCCGACAGGGAGCCGACACGAGCAGTACTTC
TRBJ2-1 TRBV4-1 TRBD1 many CASSQSDRGGGNEQFF TGCGCCAGCAGCCAGAGCGACAGGGGAGGAGGCAATGAGCAGTTCTTC
TRBJ2-5 TRBV7-8 - few CASSKSAVGATQYF TGTGCCAGCAGCAAATCCGCGGTAGGAGCGACCCAGTACTTC
TRBJ1-2 TRBV20-1 - many CSARDLASYGYTF TGCAGTGCTAGAGATTTAGCAAGCTATGGCTACACCTTC
TRBJ1-2 TRBV28 - many CASRLDGNYGYTF TGTGCCAGCAGATTGGACGGAAACTATGGCTACACCTTC
TRBJ1-2 TRBV12-3/TRBV12-4 - many CASSRNPYGQPYGYTF TGTGCCAGCAGCCGAAACCCCTATGGACAGCCATATGGCTACACCTTC
TRBJ2-3 TRBV14 TRBD2 many CASSQDEWPSGGPDTQYF TGTGCCAGCAGCCAAGATGAATGGCCTAGCGGGGGGCCAGATACGCAGTATTTT
TRBJ2-6 TRBV5-1 - - CASSLGGLSGANVLTF TGCGCCAGCAGCTTGGGCGGGCTCTCTGGGGCCAACGTCCTGACTTTC
TRBJ1-2 TRBV19 - many CASSIEGGYGYTF TGTGCCAGTAGTATAGAAGGCGGGTATGGCTACACCTTC
TRBJ1-6 TRBV28 TRBD1 many CASRPRDSYLNSPLHF TGTGCCAGCAGACCCAGGGACAGCTATTTGAATTCACCCCTCCACTTT
TRBJ1-5 TRBV4-1 - many CASSQFSGQPQHF TGCGCCAGCAGCCAATTTTCGGGACAGCCCCAGCATTTT
TRBJ1-5 TRBV7-9 - - CASSLGGIRNQPQHF TGTGCCAGCAGCTTAGGTGGTATCCGCAATCAGCCCCAGCATTTT
TRBJ2-3 TRBV20-1 TRBD2 many CSARRTSGRTDTQYF TGCAGTGCTAGGAGGACTAGCGGCCGCACAGATACGCAGTATTTT
TRBJ2-5 TRBV2 - - CASSEARLVRETQYF TGTGCCAGCAGTGAAGCCCGACTAGTTCGAGAGACCCAGTACTTC
TRBJ2-5 TRBV7-2 - many CASSTWTDTTQETQYF TGTGCCAGCAGCACCTGGACAGACACTACACAAGAGACCCAGTACTTC
TRBJ2-3 TRBV18 - many CASSPRDTQYF TGTGCCAGCTCACCAAGAGATACGCAGTATTTT
TRBJ1-2 TRBV7-9 TRBD1 - CASSAPGTGAYGYTF TGTGCCAGCAGCGCCCCCGGGACAGGGGCCTATGGCTACACCTTC
TRBJ2-7 TRBV6-5 - few CASSYSTRGAGEQYF TGTGCCAGCAGTTACTCGACTCGGGGGGCGGGTGAGCAGTACTTC
TRBJ2-7 TRBV7-9 TRBD1 few CASSLDANRGHEQYF TGTGCCAGCAGCTTAGATGCGAACAGGGGCCACGAGCAGTACTTC
TRBJ2-7 TRBV29-1 TRBD1 few CSVLDRGRYEQYF TGCAGCGTTCTGGACAGGGGTCGCTACGAGCAGTACTTC
TRBJ2-5 TRBV20-1 TRBD2 many CSAPSGAGDSYQETQYF TGCAGTGCCCCCTCGGGAGCGGGGGATTCGTACCAAGAGACCCAGTACTTC
TRBJ2-4 TRBV5-1 TRBD1 - CASSPGQGRGNIQYF TGCGCCAGCAGCCCGGGACAGGGGCGAGGAAACATTCAGTACTTC
TRBJ1-2 TRBV30 TRBD1 many CAWIPIGTGAKANYGYTF TGTGCCTGGATTCCCATAGGGACAGGGGCGAAGGCTAACTATGGCTACACCTTC
TRBJ1-1 TRBV6-2/TRBV6-3 - few CASSYGPSGDTEAFF TGTGCCAGCAGTTACGGGCCGTCAGGGGACACTGAAGCTTTCTTT
TRBJ1-4 TRBV20-1 - few CSAEQGALSEKLFF TGCAGTGCTGAGCAGGGTGCTCTGAGTGAAAAACTGTTTTTT
TRBJ1-1 TRBV20-1 TRBD1 many CSARPPGQLNTEAFF TGCAGTGCTAGACCCCCGGGACAGCTGAACACTGAAGCTTTCTTT
TRBJ1-1 TRBV28 - many CASRPQDNTEAFF TGTGCCAGCAGGCCACAGGATAACACTGAAGCTTTCTTT
TRBJ1-4 TRBV19 - - CASNRPGGTNEKLFF TGTGCCAGTAACCGCCCCGGGGGAACTAATGAAAAACTGTTTTTT
TRBJ2-7 TRBV30 TRBD2 few CAWSVSGGLDYEQYF TGTGCCTGGAGTGTTAGCGGGGGGTTAGACTACGAGCAGTACTTC
TRBJ2-7 TRBV6-2/TRBV6-3 - - CASSHGEPYEQYF TGTGCCAGCAGCCACGGGGAGCCCTACGAGCAGTACTTC
TRBJ1-5 TRBV5-1 - - CASSLGPLGTYNQPQHF TGCGCCAGCAGCTTGGGACCTTTGGGGACATACAATCAGCCCCAGCATTTT
TRBJ2-3 TRBV7-9 TRBD2 - CASSLPGSGRPDTQYF TGTGCCAGCAGCTTACCCGGGTCCGGGAGGCCAGATACGCAGTATTTT
TRBJ2-2 TRBV29-1 TRBD1 many CSVGQGFTGELFF TGCAGCGTGGGACAGGGATTTACCGGGGAGCTGTTTTTT
TRBJ1-2 TRBV30 TRBD1 many CAWKAGTGIYGYTF TGTGCCTGGAAAGCGGGGACAGGGATATATGGCTACACCTTC
TRBJ1-4 TRBV18 TRBD1 few CASSPDRANEKLFF TGTGCCAGCTCCCCCGACAGGGCGAATGAAAAACTGTTTTTT
TRBJ1-2 TRBV4-3 - many CASSQDLDSFYGYTF TGCGCCAGCAGCCAAGACCTCGACAGCTTCTATGGCTACACCTTC
TRBJ2-1 TRBV18 TRBD2 many CASSPPEASGGVDNEQFF TGTGCCAGCTCACCACCGGAGGCTAGCGGGGGGGTCGACAATGAGCAGTTCTTC
TRBJ1-4 TRBV4-3 - many CASSQEGATNEKLFF TGCGCCAGCAGCCAAGAAGGGGCAACTAATGAAAAACTGTTTTTT
TRBJ1-1 TRBV7-3 TRBD1 many CASSFGQGNTEAFF TGTGCCAGCAGCTTTGGACAGGGGAACACTGAAGCTTTCTTT
TRBJ1-1 TRBV7-9 - - CASSLLGEAFF TGTGCCAGCAGCTTATTAGGTGAAGCTTTCTTT
TRBJ2-3 TRBV9 TRBD2 - CASSVAPHLTSGGPDTQYF TGTGCCAGCAGCGTAGCTCCCCACTTGACTAGCGGGGGACCAGATACGCAGTATTTT